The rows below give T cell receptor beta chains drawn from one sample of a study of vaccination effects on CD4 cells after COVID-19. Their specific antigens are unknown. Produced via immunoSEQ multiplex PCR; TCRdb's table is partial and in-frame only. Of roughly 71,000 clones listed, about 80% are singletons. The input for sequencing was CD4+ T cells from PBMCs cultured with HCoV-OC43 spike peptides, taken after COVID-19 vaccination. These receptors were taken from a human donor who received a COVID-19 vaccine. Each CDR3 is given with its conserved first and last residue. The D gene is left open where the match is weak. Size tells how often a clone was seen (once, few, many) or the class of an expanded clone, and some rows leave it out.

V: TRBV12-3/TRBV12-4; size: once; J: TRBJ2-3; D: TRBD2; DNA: TGTGCCAGCAGTTTTTCCAGCGGGGGCCTGCAGTATTTT; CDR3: CASSFSSGGLQYF
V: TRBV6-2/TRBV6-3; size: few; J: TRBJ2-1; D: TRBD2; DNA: TGTGCCAGCAGCTTCGCTCGGGGGGTTTACAATGAGCAGTTCTTC; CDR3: CASSFARGVYNEQFF
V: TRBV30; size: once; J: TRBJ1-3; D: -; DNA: TGTGCCTGGAGTCGGGGGGGGATATCTGGAAACACCATATATTTT; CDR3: CAWSRGGISGNTIYF
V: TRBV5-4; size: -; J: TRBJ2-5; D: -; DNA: TGTGCCAGCAGCTTGGATCGCGAGACCCAGTACTTC; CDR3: CASSLDRETQYF
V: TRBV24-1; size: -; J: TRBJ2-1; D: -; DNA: TGTGCCACCAGTGTAGGATCCTACAATGAGCAGTTCTTC; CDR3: CATSVGSYNEQFF
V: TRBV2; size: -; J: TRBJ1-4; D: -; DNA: TGTGCCAGCTGGATCGTACAGGCGGTATCGGCGGGAAATGAAAAACTGTTTTTT; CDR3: CASWIVQAVSAGNEKLFF
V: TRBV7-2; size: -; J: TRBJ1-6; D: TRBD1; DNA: TGTGCCAGCAGCTTCGACAGGGGCTATTCACCCCTCCACTTT; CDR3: CASSFDRGYSPLHF
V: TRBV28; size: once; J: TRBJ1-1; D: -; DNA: TGTGCCAGCAGGTTGAGGACCACCCCGAACACTGAAGCTTTCTTT; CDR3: CASRLRTTPNTEAFF
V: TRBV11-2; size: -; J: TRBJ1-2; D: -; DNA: TGTGCCAGCAGCCAACTCCATCGGGGCTACACCTTC; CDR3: CASSQLHRGYTF
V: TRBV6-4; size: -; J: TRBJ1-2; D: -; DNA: TGTGCCAGCTCCTCCCTGTGGACCTATGGCTACACCTTC; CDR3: CASSSLWTYGYTF
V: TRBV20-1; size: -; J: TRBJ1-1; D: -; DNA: TGCAGTGCTAGTTCCCGGCGGGAGGGGGACACTGAAGCTTTCTTT; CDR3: CSASSRREGDTEAFF
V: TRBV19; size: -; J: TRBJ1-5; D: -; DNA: TGTGCCAGTAGTCCAGTGACGGGGCCCCGTCAGCCCCAGCATTTT; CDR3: CASSPVTGPRQPQHF
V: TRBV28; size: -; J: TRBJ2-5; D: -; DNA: TGTGCCAGCAGCCCCCAGGGTCGGCAGACCCAGTACTTC; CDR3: CASSPQGRQTQYF
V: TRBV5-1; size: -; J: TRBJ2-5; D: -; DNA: TGCGCCAGCAGCTTGGGGTCGAACCAAGAGACCCAGTACTTC; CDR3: CASSLGSNQETQYF
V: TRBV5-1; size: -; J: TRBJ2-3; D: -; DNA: TGCGCCAGCAGCTTATCGGGGGCGCAGTCAGATACGCAGTATTTT; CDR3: CASSLSGAQSDTQYF
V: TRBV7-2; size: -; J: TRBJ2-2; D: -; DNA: TGTGCCAGCAGCTTAGTTCGCTCCAACACCGGGGAGCTGTTTTTT; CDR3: CASSLVRSNTGELFF
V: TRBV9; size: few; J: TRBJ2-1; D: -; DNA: TGTGCCAGCAGCGTTCTAGATGAGCAGTTCTTC; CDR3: CASSVLDEQFF
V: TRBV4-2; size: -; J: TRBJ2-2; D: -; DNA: TGTGCCAGCAGCCAAGATGGTTGGGGGAGGGAGCTGTTTTTT; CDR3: CASSQDGWGRELFF
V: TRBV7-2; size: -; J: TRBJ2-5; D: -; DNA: TGTGCCAGCAGGGGGGATGGGGAGACCCAGTACTTC; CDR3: CASRGDGETQYF
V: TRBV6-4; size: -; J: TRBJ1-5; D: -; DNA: TGTGCCAGCAGCGAATCAGGGTATAGCAATCAGCCCCAGCATTTT; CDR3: CASSESGYSNQPQHF
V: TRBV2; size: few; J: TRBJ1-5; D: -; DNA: TGTGCCAGCACCATAATTAGGAATCAGCCCCAGCATTTT; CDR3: CASTIIRNQPQHF
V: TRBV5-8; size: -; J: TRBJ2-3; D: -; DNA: TGTGCCAGCCCTAGCACAGATACGCAGTATTTT; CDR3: CASPSTDTQYF
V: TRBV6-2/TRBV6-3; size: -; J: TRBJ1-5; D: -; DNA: TGTGCCAGCAGTTGGGGTCTAAATCAGCCCCAGCATTTT; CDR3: CASSWGLNQPQHF
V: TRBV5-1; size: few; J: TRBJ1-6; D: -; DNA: TGCGCCAGCAGCTTGGCACAGATCAGCTCCTATAATTCACCCCTCCACTTT; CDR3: CASSLAQISSYNSPLHF
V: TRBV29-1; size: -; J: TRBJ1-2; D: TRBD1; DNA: TGCAGCGTTGGGACAGGACTGATCTATGGCTACACCTTC; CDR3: CSVGTGLIYGYTF
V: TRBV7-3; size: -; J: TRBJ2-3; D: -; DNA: TGTGCCAGCAGCCCACAGACGGCTGATACGCAGTATTTT; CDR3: CASSPQTADTQYF
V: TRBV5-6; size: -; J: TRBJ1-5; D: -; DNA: TGTGCCAGCACCAAGACGGGGTCGGGGGTGCAGCCCCAGCATTTT; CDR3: CASTKTGSGVQPQHF
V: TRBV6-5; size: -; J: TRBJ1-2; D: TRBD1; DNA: TGTGCCAGCAGTTACGACAGGGGTGAAGGCTACACCTTC; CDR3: CASSYDRGEGYTF
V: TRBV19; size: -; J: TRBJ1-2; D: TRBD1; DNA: TGTGCCAGTAGTATTGGCAGGGGGGTCGGCTATGGCTACACCTTC; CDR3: CASSIGRGVGYGYTF
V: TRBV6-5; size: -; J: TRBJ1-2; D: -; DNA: TGTGCCAGCAGTACCCCACCCGGTCGATACACCTTC; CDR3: CASSTPPGRYTF